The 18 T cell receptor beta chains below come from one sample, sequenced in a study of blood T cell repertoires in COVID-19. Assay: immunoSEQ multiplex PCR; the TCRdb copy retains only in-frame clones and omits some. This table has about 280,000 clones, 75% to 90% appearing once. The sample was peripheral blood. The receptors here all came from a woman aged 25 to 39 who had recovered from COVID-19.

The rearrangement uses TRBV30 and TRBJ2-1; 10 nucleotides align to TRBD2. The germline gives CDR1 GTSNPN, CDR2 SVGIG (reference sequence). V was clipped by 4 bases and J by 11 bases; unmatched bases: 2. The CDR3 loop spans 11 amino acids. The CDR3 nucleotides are TGTGCCTGGACTAGCGGGGGTCAGCAGTTCTTC. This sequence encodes CAWTSGGQQFF.

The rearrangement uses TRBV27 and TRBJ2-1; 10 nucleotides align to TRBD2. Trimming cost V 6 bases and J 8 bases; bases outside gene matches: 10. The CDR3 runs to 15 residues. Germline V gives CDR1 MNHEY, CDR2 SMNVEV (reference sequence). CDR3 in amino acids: CASSRIAGGRHEQFF. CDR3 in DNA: TGTGCCAGCAGCCGGATAGCGGGAGGACGGCATGAGCAGTTCTTC.

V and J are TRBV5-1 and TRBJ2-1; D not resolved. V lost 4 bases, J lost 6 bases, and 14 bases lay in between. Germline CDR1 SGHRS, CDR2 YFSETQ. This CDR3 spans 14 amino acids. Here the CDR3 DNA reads TGCGCCAGCAGCATCGACTTAGTCGGCAATGAGCAGTTCTTC. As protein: CASSIDLVGNEQFF.

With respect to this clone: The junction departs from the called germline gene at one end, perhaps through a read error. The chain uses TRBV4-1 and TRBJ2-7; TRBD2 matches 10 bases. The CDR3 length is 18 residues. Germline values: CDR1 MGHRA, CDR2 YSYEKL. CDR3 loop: CASSQEPSGSALHYEQYF. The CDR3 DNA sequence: TGCGCCAGCAGTCAAGAACCTAGCGGGAGCGCTCTCCACTACGAGCAGTACTTC.

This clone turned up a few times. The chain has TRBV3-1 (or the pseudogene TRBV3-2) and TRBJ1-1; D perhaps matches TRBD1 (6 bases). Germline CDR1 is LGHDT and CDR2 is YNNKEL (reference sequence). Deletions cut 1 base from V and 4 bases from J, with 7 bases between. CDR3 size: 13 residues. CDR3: CASSQAGATEAFF. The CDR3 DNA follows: TGTGCCAGCAGCCAAGCAGGGGCCACTGAAGCTTTCTTT.

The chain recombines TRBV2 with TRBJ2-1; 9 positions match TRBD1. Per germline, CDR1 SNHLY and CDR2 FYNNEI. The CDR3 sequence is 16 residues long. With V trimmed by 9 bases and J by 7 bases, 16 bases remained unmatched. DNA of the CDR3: TGTGCCAGTAGCCCTTTCCGGGACAGGGTTGAGAATGAGCAGTTCTTC. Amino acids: CASSPFRDRVENEQFF. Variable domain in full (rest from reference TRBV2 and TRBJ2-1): EPEVTQTPSHQVTQMGQEVILRCVPISNHLYFYWYRQILGQKVEFLVSFYNNEISEKSEIFDDQFSVERPDGSNFTLKIRSTKLEDSAMYFCASSPFRDRVENEQFFGPGTRLTVL.

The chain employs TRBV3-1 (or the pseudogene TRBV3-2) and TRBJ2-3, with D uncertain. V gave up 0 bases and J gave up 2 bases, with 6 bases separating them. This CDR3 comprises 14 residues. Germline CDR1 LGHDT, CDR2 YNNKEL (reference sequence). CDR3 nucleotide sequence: TGTGCCAGCAGCCAAGACTCGTCCACAGATACGCAGTATTTT. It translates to CASSQDSSTDTQYF.

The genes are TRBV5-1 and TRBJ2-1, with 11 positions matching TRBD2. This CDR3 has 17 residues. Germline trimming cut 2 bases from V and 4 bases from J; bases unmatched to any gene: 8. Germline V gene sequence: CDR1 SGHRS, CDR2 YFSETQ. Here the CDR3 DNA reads TGCGCCAGCAGCTTTCTTTTCGGGACTAGCGGATACAATGAGCAGTTCTTC. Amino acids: CASSFLFGTSGYNEQFF.

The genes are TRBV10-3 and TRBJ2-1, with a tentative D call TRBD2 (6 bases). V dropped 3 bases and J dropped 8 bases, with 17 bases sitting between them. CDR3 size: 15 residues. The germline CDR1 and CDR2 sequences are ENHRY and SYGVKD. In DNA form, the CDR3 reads TGTGCCATCAGTGACGGGGGTGGCCGTAGGGATGAGCAGTTCTTC. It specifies CAISDGGGRRDEQFF.

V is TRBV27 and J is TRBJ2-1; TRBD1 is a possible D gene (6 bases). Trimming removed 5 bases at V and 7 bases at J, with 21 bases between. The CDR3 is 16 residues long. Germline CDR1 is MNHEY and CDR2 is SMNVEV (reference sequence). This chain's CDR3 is CASSNPGVGGRNEQFF. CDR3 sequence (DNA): TGTGCCAGCAGTAATCCAGGGGTAGGGGGAAGGAATGAGCAGTTCTTC.

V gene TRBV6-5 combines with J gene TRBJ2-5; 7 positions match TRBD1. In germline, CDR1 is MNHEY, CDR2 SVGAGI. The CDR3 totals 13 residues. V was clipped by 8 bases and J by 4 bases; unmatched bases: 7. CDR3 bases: TGTGCCAGCCAAGAGAGGGGGCGAGAGACCCAGTACTTC. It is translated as CASQERGRETQYF.

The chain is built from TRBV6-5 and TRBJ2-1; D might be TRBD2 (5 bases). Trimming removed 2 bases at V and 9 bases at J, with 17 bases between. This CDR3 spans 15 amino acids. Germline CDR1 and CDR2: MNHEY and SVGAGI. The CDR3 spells CASSYLPGNTIEQFF. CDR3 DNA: TGTGCCAGCAGTTACCTACCGGGGAATACAATTGAGCAGTTCTTC.

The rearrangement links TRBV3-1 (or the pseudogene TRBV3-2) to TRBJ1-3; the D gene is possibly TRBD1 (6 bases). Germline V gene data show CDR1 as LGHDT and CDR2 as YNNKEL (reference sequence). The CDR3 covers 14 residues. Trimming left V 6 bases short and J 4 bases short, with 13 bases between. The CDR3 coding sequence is TGTGCCAGCAGTATAACAGGGACGGGAAACACCATATATTTT. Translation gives CASSITGTGNTIYF.

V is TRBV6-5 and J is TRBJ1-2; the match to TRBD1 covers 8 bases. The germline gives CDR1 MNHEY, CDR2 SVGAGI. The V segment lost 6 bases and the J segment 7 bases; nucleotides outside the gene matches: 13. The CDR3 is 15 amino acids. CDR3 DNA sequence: TGTGCCAGCAGCTATACCTCCAGGGGGCAAGGTGGCTACACCTTC. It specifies CASSYTSRGQGGYTF.

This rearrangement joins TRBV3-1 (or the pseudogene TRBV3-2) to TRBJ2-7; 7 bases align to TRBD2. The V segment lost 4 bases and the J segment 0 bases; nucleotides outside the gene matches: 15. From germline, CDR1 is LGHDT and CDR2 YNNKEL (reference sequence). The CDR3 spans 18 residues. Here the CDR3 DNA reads TGTGCCAGCAGCCCGGACCGAATCTTAGCGGGTAACTCCTACGAGCAGTACTTC. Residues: CASSPDRILAGNSYEQYF.

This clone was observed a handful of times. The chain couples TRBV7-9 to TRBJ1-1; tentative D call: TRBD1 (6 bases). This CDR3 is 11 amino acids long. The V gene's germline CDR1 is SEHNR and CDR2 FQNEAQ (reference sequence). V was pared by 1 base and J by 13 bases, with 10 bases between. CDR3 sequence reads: CASSLGTVGFF. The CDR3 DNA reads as TGTGCCAGCAGCTTAGGGACAGTGGGTTTCTTT.

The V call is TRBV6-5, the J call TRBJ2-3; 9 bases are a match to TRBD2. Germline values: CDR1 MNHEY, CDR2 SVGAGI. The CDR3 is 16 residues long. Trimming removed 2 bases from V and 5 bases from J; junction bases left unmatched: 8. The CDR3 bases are TGTGCCAGCAGTTACAGGGCTAGCGGGATTGGAGATACGCAGTATTTT. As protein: CASSYRASGIGDTQYF.

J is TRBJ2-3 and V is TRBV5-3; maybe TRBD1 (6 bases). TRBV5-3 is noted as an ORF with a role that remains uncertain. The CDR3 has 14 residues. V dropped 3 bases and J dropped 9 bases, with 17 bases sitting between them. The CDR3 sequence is CARSCGRTRGTQYF. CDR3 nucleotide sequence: TGTGCCAGAAGCTGTGGAAGAACAAGGGGGACGCAGTATTTT.